Listed below are T cell receptor beta chains from one sample, sequenced in a study of T cell responses to AZD1222 COVID-19 vaccine. Sequenced by immunoSEQ multiplex PCR; TCRdb stores in-frame clones only, minus some. The sample carries 200,000 or so clones, about 94% recorded once. This sample comprised peripheral blood, obtained on day 0 of AZD1222 vaccination. These receptors were obtained from an adult in good health. The CDR3 runs from the conserved cysteine through the conserved F or W. Fields, in order: V gene, CDR3 protein.

>TRBV4-1
CASSQAGQGGYGYTF
>TRBV27
CASSTTGLYGYTF
>TRBV6-5
CASSYSRNTEAFF
>TRBV11-2
CASSPGHTSGRYNEQFF
>TRBV28
CASSLGTGGRDTEAFF
>TRBV28
CASSLLGDEQYF
>TRBV5-1
CASRRDTLYEQYF
>TRBV18
CASSPGTSGRVNEQFF
>TRBV3-1/TRBV3-2
CASSQGPRTGELFF
>TRBV5-1
CASSPGTVGYTF
>TRBV15
CATSRDSRTGFSAYGYTF
>TRBV5-1
CASSSGLAGSYNEQFF
>TRBV7-9
CASSREGTFYEQYF
>TRBV27
CASSSRDRGTGGGYTF